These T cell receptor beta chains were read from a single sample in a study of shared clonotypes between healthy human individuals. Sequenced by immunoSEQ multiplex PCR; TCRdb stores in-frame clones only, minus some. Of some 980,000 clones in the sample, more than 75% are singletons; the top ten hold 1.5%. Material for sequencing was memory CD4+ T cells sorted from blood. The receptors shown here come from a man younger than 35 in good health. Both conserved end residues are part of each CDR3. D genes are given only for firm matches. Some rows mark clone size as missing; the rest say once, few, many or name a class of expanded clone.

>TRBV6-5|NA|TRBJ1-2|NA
CASRDGGVYGYTF
TGTGCCAGCAGGGATGGGGGGGTCTATGGCTACACCTTC
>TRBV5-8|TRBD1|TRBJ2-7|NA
CASSMNRDSNEQYF
TGTGCCAGCAGCATGAACCGGGACAGTAACGAGCAGTACTTC
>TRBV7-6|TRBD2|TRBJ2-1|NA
CASSLTSGIYNEQFF
TGTGCCAGCAGCCTGACTAGCGGGATTTACAATGAGCAGTTCTTC
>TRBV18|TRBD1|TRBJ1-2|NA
CASSPRTGRGDYGYTF
TGTGCCAGCTCACCTAGGACAGGGAGAGGTGACTATGGCTACACCTTC
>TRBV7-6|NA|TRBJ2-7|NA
CASSNGGRSYEQYF
TGTGCCAGCAGCAACGGGGGTCGCTCCTACGAGCAGTACTTC
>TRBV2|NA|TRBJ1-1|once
CASSALRGEAFF
TGTGCCAGCAGTGCACTCCGGGGTGAAGCTTTCTTT
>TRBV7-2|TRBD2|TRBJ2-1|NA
CASSSTSGRALYNEQFF
TGTGCCAGCAGCTCGACTAGCGGGAGGGCCCTCTACAATGAGCAGTTCTTC
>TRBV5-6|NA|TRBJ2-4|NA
CASSLEQGGGNIQYF
TGTGCCAGCAGCTTGGAACAGGGAGGAGGGAACATTCAGTACTTC
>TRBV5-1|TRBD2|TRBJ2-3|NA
CASSLRTSGGAQYF
TGCGCCAGCAGCCTGAGGACTAGCGGGGGGGCACAGTATTTT
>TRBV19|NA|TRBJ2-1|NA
CASSILTGVMGAEQFF
TGTGCCAGTAGTATCCTAACGGGAGTCATGGGCGCTGAGCAGTTCTTC
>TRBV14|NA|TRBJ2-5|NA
CASSQDGQKQETQYF
TGTGCCAGCAGCCAAGATGGGCAGAAACAAGAGACCCAGTACTTC
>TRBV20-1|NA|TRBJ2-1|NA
CSASMRDEQFF
TGCAGTGCTAGTATGCGGGATGAGCAGTTCTTC
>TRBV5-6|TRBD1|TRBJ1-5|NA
CASSVLRQGRNQPQHF
TGTGCCAGCAGCGTACTACGACAGGGACGCAATCAGCCCCAGCATTTT
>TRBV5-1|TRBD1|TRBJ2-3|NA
CASSDDSGTGSTDTQYF
TGCGCCAGCAGCGACGACTCCGGGACAGGGAGCACAGATACGCAGTATTTT
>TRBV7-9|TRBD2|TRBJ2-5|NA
CASSNRLAGVQETQYF
TGTGCCAGCAGCAACCGACTAGCGGGGGTTCAAGAGACCCAGTACTTC
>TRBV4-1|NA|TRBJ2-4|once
CASSHVGGEKNIQYF
TGCGCCAGCAGCCATGTTGGAGGGGAAAAAAACATTCAGTACTTC
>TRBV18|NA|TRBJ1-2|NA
CASSPTTNYGYTF
TGTGCCAGCTCACCAACGACTAACTATGGCTACACCTTC
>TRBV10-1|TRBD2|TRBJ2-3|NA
CASSESGTSGPEEQYF
TGCGCCAGCAGTGAGTCAGGGACTAGCGGCCCCGAGGAGCAGTATTTT
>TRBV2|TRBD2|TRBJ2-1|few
CASSAFQREEGGEQFF
TGTGCCAGCAGTGCTTTCCAGCGGGAGGAGGGAGGTGAGCAGTTCTTC
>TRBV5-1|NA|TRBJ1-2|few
CASSLSGDYGYTF
TGCGCCAGCAGCTTGTCAGGGGACTATGGCTACACCTTC
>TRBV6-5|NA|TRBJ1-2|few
CASSSQGTGYTF
TGTGCCAGCAGCTCCCAGGGGACTGGCTACACCTTC
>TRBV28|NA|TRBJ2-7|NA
CASSSRDFYEQYF
TGTGCCAGCAGTTCACGGGACTTCTACGAGCAGTACTTC
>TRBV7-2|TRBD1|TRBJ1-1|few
CASSLVGQGLAEAFF
TGTGCCAGCAGCTTAGTCGGACAGGGTTTGGCTGAAGCTTTCTTT
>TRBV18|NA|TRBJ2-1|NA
CASSRETRRYEQFF
TGTGCCAGCTCACGCGAGACTAGGCGTTACGAGCAGTTCTTC